This is a list of T cell receptor beta chains from one sample in a study of T-cell memory formation after mild COVID-19. TCRdb re-derived calls from the 5' RACE reads in MiXCR, one entry per CDR3 protein. The data show under 300,000 distinct CDR3 sequences, 8.2% seen once. Material for sequencing was PBMCs or a T cell subset sorted from them (not recorded which). The origin of the receptors is a man aged 18 to 30 who had mild COVID-19 (a few samples of this study predate the infection). Cell type and time point are not known. CDR3s include the opening cysteine and the closing phenylalanine or tryptophan. D genes are given only for firm matches. Part of the rows lack a size; the others show once, few, many or a class for expanded clones.

NA	TRBV7-6	many	TRBJ2-5	CASSLNREETQYF	TGTGCCAGCAGCTTAAACAGGGAAGAGACCCAGTACTTC
NA	TRBV6-5	many	TRBJ2-2	CAAARNANTGELFF	TGTGCCGCTGCAAGGAATGCGAACACCGGGGAGCTGTTTTTT
TRBD1	TRBV7-6	many	TRBJ1-1	CASSTYRGLNTEAFF	TGTGCCAGCAGCACCTACAGGGGGCTGAACACTGAAGCTTTCTTT
NA	TRBV4-3	few	TRBJ2-5	CASSPYDASGLETQYF	TGCGCCAGCAGCCCCTACGACGCCTCAGGGTTAGAGACCCAGTACTTC
TRBD1	TRBV5-1	few	TRBJ1-2	CASSFSWAGTGDYGYTF	TGCGCCAGCAGCTTTAGCTGGGCCGGGACAGGAGACTATGGCTACACCTTC
NA	TRBV12-5	few	TRBJ2-7	CASGPGRAYEQYF	TGTGCTAGTGGCCCGGGCAGGGCCTACGAGCAGTACTTC
NA	TRBV12-3/TRBV12-4	few	TRBJ2-5	CASSPTRRGFFGQYF	TGTGCCAGCAGTCCTACCCGTCGGGGGTTTTTTGGCCAGTACTTC
NA	TRBV7-8	few	TRBJ1-5	CASTSTGLDQPQHF	TGTGCCAGCACCTCAACGGGGTTAGATCAGCCCCAGCATTTT
TRBD1	TRBV7-3	NA	TRBJ2-7	CASSPGTGTEQYF	TGTGCCAGCAGTCCGGGGACAGGGACCGAGCAGTACTTC
NA	TRBV2	many	TRBJ1-1	CASSRELNTEAFF	TGTGCCAGCAGTCGAGAACTGAACACTGAAGCTTTCTTT
NA	TRBV4-3	many	TRBJ1-2	CASSQDWGGNSGYTF	TGCGCCAGCAGCCAAGATTGGGGGGGGAACTCTGGCTACACCTTC
NA	TRBV14	NA	TRBJ1-4	CASSQGSATNEKLFF	TGTGCCAGCAGCCAAGGCTCAGCGACTAATGAAAAACTGTTTTTT
NA	TRBV12-3/TRBV12-4	NA	TRBJ2-5	CASSPRLRGETQYF	TGTGCCAGCAGTCCCCGCTTGAGGGGCGAGACCCAGTACTTC
TRBD1	TRBV7-3	many	TRBJ1-2	CASSPRSGTGVGYTF	TGTGCCAGCAGCCCGAGAAGCGGGACAGGGGTGGGCTACACCTTC
TRBD2	TRBV7-9	few	TRBJ2-7	CASSLVLAGAYEQYF	TGTGCCAGCAGCTTAGTGCTAGCGGGGGCCTACGAGCAGTACTTC
TRBD2	TRBV10-3	many	TRBJ2-7	CAISERVLAGLSYEQYF	TGTGCCATCAGTGAGAGGGTTTTAGCGGGGCTCTCCTACGAGCAGTACTTC
NA	TRBV4-2	NA	TRBJ2-7	CASSQDPPPGDRNEQYF	TGTGCCAGCAGCCAAGATCCCCCACCCGGGGATAGGAACGAGCAGTACTTC
TRBD1	TRBV5-4	few	TRBJ2-7	CASSLAVRGRNEQYF	TGTGCCAGCAGCTTGGCCGTCAGGGGGCGAAACGAGCAGTACTTC
NA	TRBV19	many	TRBJ2-1	CASSPGAYNEQFF	TGTGCCAGTAGTCCAGGGGCCTACAATGAGCAGTTCTTC
NA	TRBV7-2	NA	TRBJ2-1	CASSRGRSPAYNEQFF	TGTGCCAGCAGCCGAGGACGGTCCCCGGCCTACAATGAGCAGTTCTTC
NA	TRBV7-9	NA	TRBJ1-2	CASSLSTGGFYGYTF	TGTGCCAGCAGCTTATCCACGGGGGGCTTTTACGGCTACACCTTC
NA	TRBV7-9	few	TRBJ1-2	CASSSPDGLYGYTF	TGTGCCAGCAGCTCACCGGACGGTCTCTATGGCTACACCTTC
NA	TRBV13	many	TRBJ1-2	CASSLLSAGRTFNYGYTF	TGTGCCAGCAGCCTACTATCGGCGGGCCGCACTTTCAACTATGGCTACACCTTC
NA	TRBV14	NA	TRBJ2-3	CASSQEARAVQYF	TGTGCCAGCAGCCAAGAAGCTCGGGCTGTCCAGTATTTT
NA	TRBV12-3/TRBV12-4	NA	TRBJ1-2	CASTPTGFTYGYTF	TGTGCCAGCACCCCGACCGGGTTTACCTATGGCTACACCTTC
NA	TRBV6-1	few	TRBJ1-2	CASSEVPGAGGYTF	TGTGCCAGCAGTGAAGTACCAGGCGCGGGGGGCTACACCTTC
NA	TRBV20-1	NA	TRBJ1-3	CSALSSGNTIYF	TGCAGTGCCCTTAGCTCTGGAAACACCATATATTTT
NA	TRBV6-5	few	TRBJ2-5	CASTHAGTQYF	TGTGCCAGCACTCACGCGGGGACCCAGTACTTC
NA	TRBV7-9	NA	TRBJ1-5	CASSLRNKPQHF	TGTGCCAGCAGCTTAAGAAATAAGCCCCAGCATTTT
NA	TRBV6-2/TRBV6-3	few	TRBJ2-1	CASSLGPSYNEQFF	TGTGCCAGCAGTTTGGGGCCCTCCTACAATGAGCAGTTCTTC
NA	TRBV4-1	once	TRBJ1-1	CASSAIPVQGEAFF	TGCGCCAGCAGCGCAATACCTGTACAGGGTGAAGCTTTCTTT
TRBD1	TRBV6-2/TRBV6-3	few	TRBJ2-5	CASSLDRGRGETQYF	TGTGCCAGCAGTTTGGACAGGGGAAGGGGAGAGACCCAGTACTTC
TRBD2	TRBV7-2	few	TRBJ2-5	CASSLRTSGGAGETQYF	TGTGCCAGCAGCTTACGGACTAGCGGGGGGGCCGGGGAGACCCAGTACTTC
TRBD1	TRBV29-1	few	TRBJ1-1	CSVTTGGGTEAFF	TGCAGCGTGACAACAGGGGGCGGAACTGAAGCTTTCTTT
NA	TRBV20-1	few	TRBJ1-1	CSASNSKGPGGAFF	TGCAGTGCTTCAAATTCGAAGGGGCCCGGCGGAGCTTTCTTT
NA	TRBV12-3/TRBV12-4	few	TRBJ1-3	CASSLPRTAGNTIYF	TGTGCCAGCAGTTTACCCAGGACAGCTGGAAACACCATATATTTT
TRBD2	TRBV29-1	NA	TRBJ2-1	CSVMGLAGYNEQFF	TGCAGCGTGATGGGACTAGCGGGTTACAATGAGCAGTTCTTC
NA	TRBV7-2	few	TRBJ2-4	CASSLGGENIQYF	TGTGCCAGCAGCTTAGGGGGGGAAAACATTCAGTACTTC
NA	TRBV14	NA	TRBJ2-7	CASSQEWSRAYEQYF	TGTGCCAGCAGCCAAGAGTGGTCCAGGGCCTACGAGCAGTACTTC
NA	TRBV4-2	NA	TRBJ2-1	CASSQEGGPWNEQFF	TGTGCCAGCAGCCAGGAGGGGGGGCCTTGGAATGAGCAGTTCTTC
NA	TRBV15	NA	TRBJ2-5	CATSRATGILETQYF	TGTGCCACCAGCAGAGCCACCGGGATTCTGGAGACCCAGTACTTC
NA	TRBV5-1	NA	TRBJ2-7	CASSLLQGSYEQYF	TGCGCCAGCAGCTTATTACAGGGCTCCTACGAGCAGTACTTC
NA	TRBV11-2	NA	TRBJ2-3	CASSLGRGLTDTQYF	TGTGCCAGCAGCTTAGGGCGGGGGCTCACAGATACGCAGTATTTT
NA	TRBV6-5	few	TRBJ2-2	CASSYDGPRTGELFF	TGTGCCAGCAGTTACGATGGCCCACGGACCGGGGAGCTGTTTTTT
TRBD2	TRBV7-9	few	TRBJ2-3	CASSPRARGVGDTQYF	TGTGCCAGCAGCCCTAGGGCACGGGGGGTTGGGGATACGCAGTATTTT
NA	TRBV5-1	few	TRBJ1-2	CASSGDRHPAVYTF	TGCGCCAGCAGCGGCGACAGGCACCCAGCCGTCTACACCTTC
NA	TRBV5-6	many	TRBJ1-5	CASSLGGYNSNQPQHF	TGTGCCAGCAGCTTGGGCGGGTATAATAGCAATCAGCCCCAGCATTTT
NA	TRBV6-5	many	TRBJ1-2	CASSYSRGYFYTF	TGTGCCAGCAGTTACTCGAGGGGGTACTTCTACACCTTC
NA	TRBV10-1	many	TRBJ2-2	CASSEGHLDTGELFF	TGCGCCAGCAGTGAAGGTCACTTGGACACCGGGGAGCTGTTTTTT
TRBD1	TRBV24-1	NA	TRBJ2-1	CATSDRQGRAYNEQFF	TGTGCCACCAGTGATCGACAGGGAAGGGCCTACAATGAGCAGTTCTTC
TRBD2	TRBV6-5	many	TRBJ2-3	CASSVVAGEGDTQYF	TGTGCCAGCAGTGTGGTAGCGGGGGAGGGAGATACGCAGTATTTT
NA	TRBV20-1	NA	TRBJ1-1	CRPDEAFF	TGCAGACCCGATGAAGCTTTCTTT
NA	TRBV4-2	NA	TRBJ2-5	CASSQETGVRETQYF	TGTGCCAGCAGCCAAGAAACGGGGGTCCGAGAGACCCAGTACTTC
NA	TRBV7-2	few	TRBJ1-1	CASSLALVEAFF	TGTGCCAGCAGCTTAGCTCTGGTAGAAGCTTTCTTT
TRBD1	TRBV7-2	NA	TRBJ2-7	CASSSDRGQVTYEQYF	TGTGCCAGCAGCTCCGACAGGGGGCAAGTAACCTACGAGCAGTACTTC
TRBD2	TRBV5-5	few	TRBJ2-1	CASSLESGGKYNEQFF	TGTGCCAGCAGCTTGGAGAGCGGGGGGAAGTACAATGAGCAGTTCTTC
NA	TRBV6-5	many	TRBJ1-1	CASSYKPPSHGNTEAFF	TGTGCCAGCAGTTACAAACCCCCCTCTCACGGGAACACTGAAGCTTTCTTT